The rows below give T cell receptor beta chains drawn from one sample of a study of vaccination and CD4 T cells after COVID-19. In TCRdb, the PCR reads were re-called with MiXCR into one record per CDR3 protein. Among about 22,000 distinct CDR3 sequences listed, 35% to 40% were seen once. These TCRs are of unknown antigen specificity. The sample in question was CD4+ T cells from blood, cultured in vitro, obtained before SARS-CoV-2 vaccination. The receptors originated from a human donor who had recovered from COVID-19. Each CDR3 is given with its conserved first and last residue. The D gene is left open where the match is weak. The size field is filled for only some rows; it gives once, few, many or a size class.

v_call	cdr3_length	d_call	clone_size	j_call	cdr3_nt	cdr3_aa
TRBV10-3	14	TRBD2	few	TRBJ2-7	TGTGCCATCAGTGATCAAGCGGGAGTCGACGAGCAGTACTTC	CAISDQAGVDEQYF
TRBV6-1	14	TRBD1	few	TRBJ1-5	TGTGCCACTGCCCGGGACAGGTCTTATCAGCCCCAGCATTTT	CATARDRSYQPQHF
TRBV6-2/TRBV6-3	12	NA	few	TRBJ2-3	TGTGCCAGCGGCAGGGGCACAGATACGCAGTATTTT	CASGRGTDTQYF
TRBV7-9	14	NA	few	TRBJ2-7	TGTGCCAGCAGCCCAGGGGCCCCTGAGTACGAGCAGTACTTC	CASSPGAPEYEQYF
TRBV2	11	NA	NA	TRBJ2-3	TGTGCCAGCAGTGATAATCAGGGGCAGTATTTT	CASSDNQGQYF
TRBV11-3	10	NA	NA	TRBJ2-4	TGTGCCAGCACCCCAGACATTCAGTACTTC	CASTPDIQYF
TRBV7-8	18	TRBD1	NA	TRBJ1-5	TGTGCCAGCAGCTTAGCTGTGGGGACAGGCTATAGCAATCAGCCCCAGCATTTT	CASSLAVGTGYSNQPQHF
TRBV29-1	13	NA	NA	TRBJ2-3	TGCAGCGAGAGTCCCTCTGGCACAGATACGCAGTATTTT	CSESPSGTDTQYF
TRBV20-1	15	NA	medium-sized	TRBJ1-5	TGCAGTGCTAGAGATCCAGGTCCTAGCAATCAGCCCCAGCATTTT	CSARDPGPSNQPQHF
TRBV11-1	16	TRBD2	few	TRBJ2-1	TGTGCCAGCAGCTTATACCCCCCCGCGGGAGTTAATGAGCAGTTCTTC	CASSLYPPAGVNEQFF
TRBV20-1	17	TRBD2	few	TRBJ2-3	TGCAGTGCTAGCTCGCTAGCGGGGGGGCCCAGCACAGATACGCAGTATTTT	CSASSLAGGPSTDTQYF
TRBV5-8	11	NA	NA	TRBJ2-5	TGTGCCAGCATGAGGGGGGAGACCCAGTACTTC	CASMRGETQYF
TRBV6-5	15	NA	NA	TRBJ2-7	TGTGCCAGCAGTTCCACAGGGGGAGGGGCCTACGAGCAGTACTTC	CASSSTGGGAYEQYF
TRBV7-2	13	NA	few	TRBJ2-3	TGTGCCAGCAGCTCAGGTCCCCAAGATACGCAGTATTTT	CASSSGPQDTQYF
TRBV20-1	16	TRBD1	NA	TRBJ1-6	TGCAGTGCTAGAGATCTCGGACAGGGCTATAATTCACCCCTCCACTTT	CSARDLGQGYNSPLHF
TRBV7-2	13	NA	few	TRBJ2-7	TGTGCCAGCAGCCATCCTGGGGGCTACGAGCAGTACTTC	CASSHPGGYEQYF
TRBV30	13	TRBD2	few	TRBJ2-5	TGTGCCTGGAAACGGGGCGGGGGAGAGACCCAGTACTTC	CAWKRGGGETQYF
TRBV7-9	15	NA	once	TRBJ1-3	TGTGCCAGCAGCGAAAAGATCCGCTCTGGAAACACCATATATTTT	CASSEKIRSGNTIYF
TRBV27	15	NA	NA	TRBJ1-2	TGTGCCAGCAGTTTATCGGGGGGAGCTAACTATGGCTACACCTTC	CASSLSGGANYGYTF
TRBV5-4	12	NA	few	TRBJ2-5	TGTGCCAGCAGCAACCCCCAAGAGACCCAGTACTTC	CASSNPQETQYF
TRBV6-5	11	NA	few	TRBJ1-1	TGTGCCAGCAGTTACTTAGGGGAAGCTTTCTTT	CASSYLGEAFF
TRBV28	12	NA	NA	TRBJ2-7	TGTGCCAGCAGTTGGGGGGCCTACGAGCAGTACTTC	CASSWGAYEQYF